Below, 4 T cell receptor beta chains from the same sample are listed, as sequenced in a study of blood T cell repertoires in COVID-19. Libraries were prepared by immunoSEQ multiplex PCR; TCRdb keeps only in-frame clonotypes and omits some of them. The table records around 250,000 clones, 84% of them present only once. The sequencing input was peripheral blood. The receptors here all came from a woman in her thirties or forties who had recovered from COVID-19.

The CDR3 coding sequence is TGTGCCAGTAGTATAGTAGTGTCTGGGGCCAACGTCCTGACTTTC. Amino acid sequence: CASSIVVSGANVLTF. This chain links TRBV19 with TRBJ2-6; D gene unclear. Between the trimmed V and J ends, which lost 1 base and 1 base, there was a span of 5 bases. The CDR3 is 15 amino acids. Germline CDR1 is LNHDA and CDR2 is SQIVND (reference sequence). The entire variable domain, with the rest obtained from reference TRBV19 and TRBJ2-6, is as follows: DGGITQSPKYLFRKEGQNVTLSCEQNLNHDAMYWYRQDPGQGLRLIYYSQIVNDFQKGDIAEGYSVSREKKESFPLTVTSAQKNPTAFYLCASSIVVSGANVLTFGAGSRLTVL.

The sample holds a few counts of this clone. The chain joins TRBV2 to TRBJ2-1; 9 positions agree with TRBD1. The CDR3 runs 18 residues. Germline V gives CDR1 SNHLY, CDR2 FYNNEI. V shed 7 bases and J 8 bases; nucleotides not matched to a gene: 21. CDR3 coding DNA: TGTGCCAGCACTCCCGGTCACAGGACAGGGGATATTTTGGATGAGCAGTTCTTC. Its protein product is CASTPGHRTGDILDEQFF. Filled out from reference TRBV2 and TRBJ2-1, the complete variable domain reads EPEVTQTPSHQVTQMGQEVILRCVPISNHLYFYWYRQILGQKVEFLVSFYNNEISEKSEIFDDQFSVERPDGSNFTLKIRSTKLEDSAMYFCASTPGHRTGDILDEQFFGPGTRLTVL.

This chain joins TRBV5-1 and TRBJ2-1; D is uncertain. Trimming left V 1 base short and J 0 bases short, with 11 bases between. The CDR3 consists of 16 residues. Per the germline V gene, CDR1 is SGHRS and CDR2 is YFSETQ. CDR3 coding DNA: TGCGCCAGCAGCTTGTCTGGAGCCTACTCCTACAATGAGCAGTTCTTC. Residues: CASSLSGAYSYNEQFF.

CDR3 in amino acids: CAISDLLGGGNYGYTF. Here the CDR3 DNA reads TGTGCCATCAGTGATTTATTAGGAGGGGGCAACTATGGCTACACCTTC. The genes are TRBV10-3 and TRBJ1-2; 7 positions match TRBD1. The CDR3 sequence is 16 residues long. Germline CDR1 ENHRY, CDR2 SYGVKD. J lost 2 bases, V lost 3 bases, and 9 bases had no gene match.